The next 24 T cell receptor beta chains were all read from a single sample in a study of T-cell reconstitution after alpha-beta-depleted transplantation in children. TCRbeta library construction was performed incorporating unique molecular identifiers. TCRdb re-analysed the PCR reads in MiXCR, keeping a single row per CDR3 protein. Here the sample spans 250,000 to 300,000 distinct CDR3 sequences, roughly 11% being singletons. Sample: peripheral blood, taken 180 days after TCRalphabeta/CD19-depleted stem cell transplant. Receptors were obtained from a male patient aged 2 to 9 who had a stem cell transplant for chronic granulomatous disease, so the T cells may come from the graft donor.

This clonotype was seen ten or more times. The gene calls are TRBV6-2 or TRBV6-3 and TRBJ2-2; TRBD2 might be the D (6 bases). CDR3 length equals 16 residues. From germline, CDR1 is MNHEY and CDR2 SVGEGT. V gave up 2 bases and J gave up 1 base, with 11 bases separating them. The chain's CDR3 is CASSYMGGRNTGELFF. CDR3 DNA sequence: TGTGCCAGCAGTTACATGGGGGGTCGGAACACCGGGGAGCTGTTTTTT.

This clonotype was recorded many times. This sequence joins TRBV7-2 and TRBJ2-1; no reliable D call. The CDR3 runs 16 residues. The V and J ends lost 2 bases and 7 bases respectively, with 18 bases between them. CDR1 is SGHTA and CDR2 is FQGNSA in the germline V gene. CDR3 residues: CASSLTGPLIRNEQFF. The CDR3 coding sequence is TGTGCCAGCAGCTTAACCGGGCCCCTTATTAGGAATGAGCAGTTCTTC.

This clonotype was seen repeatedly, ten times or more. This chain connects TRBV7-6 to TRBJ1-1; a possible D gene is TRBD1 (6 bases). The CDR3 runs 14 residues. Germline V gene sequence: CDR1 SGHVS, CDR2 FNYEAQ. The V gene lost 5 bases and the J gene lost 0 bases, with 10 bases spanning the gap. CDR3 amino acids: CASSPRGMNTEAFF. CDR3 DNA sequence: TGTGCCAGCAGCCCCAGGGGCATGAACACTGAAGCTTTCTTT.

The table lists this clonotype with many counts. V usage is TRBV20-1 and J usage is TRBJ2-7, with TRBD2 identical over 8 bases. Trimming at V came to 1 base and at J to 2 bases, leaving 7 bases not matched to a gene. The CDR3 totals 15 residues. Germline V gene sequence: CDR1 DFQATT, CDR2 SNEGSKA (reference sequence). The CDR3 coding sequence is TGCAGTGCTAGAGTGTTTACTAGCGGAACCTACGAGCAGTACTTC. Its protein is CSARVFTSGTYEQYF.

There are many counts of this clonotype. The chain is built from TRBV15 and TRBJ1-1; D call uncertain. The CDR3 extends over 13 amino acids. CDR1 and CDR2 from the germline V gene are LNHNV and YYDKDF (reference sequence). Trimming removed 0 bases from V and 9 bases from J, with 11 bases in between. The CDR3 bases are TGTGCCACCAGCAGAGATAAAGCCCTTAAAGCTTTCTTT. This encodes CATSRDKALKAFF.

This clonotype was found many times. The chain couples TRBV27 to TRBJ1-1, with D tentatively TRBD1 (5 bases). Germline CDR1 MNHEY, CDR2 SMNVEV (reference sequence). The V end lost 0 bases, the J end lost 7 bases, and 18 bases lay between the germline ends. The CDR3 extends over 16 amino acids. This CDR3 reads CASSLSSTGGEIEAFF. In DNA form, the CDR3 reads TGTGCCAGCAGTTTATCTTCCACCGGGGGGGAAATTGAAGCTTTCTTT.

The table lists this clonotype with many counts. The CDR3 DNA reads as TGCAGCGCCGGGGGGGGGCTCGACACCGGGGAGCTGTTTTTT. It is translated as CSAGGGLDTGELFF. The V and J genes are TRBV29-1 and TRBJ2-2, with 8 bases fitting TRBD2. There are 14 residues in the CDR3. CDR1 is SQVTM and CDR2 is ANQGSEA in the germline V gene. Trimming cost V 7 bases and J 3 bases; bases outside gene matches: 7.

This clonotype occurred many times. This chain links TRBV20-1 with TRBJ1-2; TRBD1 aligns across 8 bases. The CDR3 covers 13 residues. Germline loops: CDR1 DFQATT, CDR2 SNEGSKA (reference sequence). With 6 bases clipped from V and 6 bases from J, the junction kept 9 bases outside the gene matches. CDR3 nucleotides: TGCAGTGCCGGGGGGACAGGAAAGCATGGCTACACCTTC. Residues: CSAGGTGKHGYTF.

This clonotype occurred many times. This chain joins TRBV25-1 and TRBJ2-5; D unresolved. The V gene lost 10 bases and the J gene lost 2 bases, with 8 bases spanning the gap. The CDR3 loop spans 11 amino acids. Germline values: CDR1 MGHDK, CDR2 SYGVNS. CDR3 sequence reads: CATLPQETQYF. CDR3 bases: TGTGCCACCTTACCGCAAGAGACCCAGTACTTC.

Comment on this clonotype: A much larger clone sits a single nucleotide away, making a read error possible. The rearrangement links TRBV5-4 to TRBJ2-1; no reliable D call. The germline CDR1 and CDR2 sequences are SGHNT and YYREEE (reference sequence). The length of the CDR3 is 12 residues. The CDR3 DNA sequence: TGTGCCAGCAGCTTCCAAGGCAATGAGCAGCTCTTC. Protein product: CASSFQGNEQLF.

The table lists this clonotype with many counts. V is TRBV29-1 and J is TRBJ1-1; D call uncertain. Looked up from germline, CDR1 is SQVTM and CDR2 is ANQGSEA. The CDR3 consists of 10 residues. Trimming pared 2 bases from V and 7 bases from J, leaving 5 bases between. The DNA of the CDR3 is TGCAGCGTTGAAAAGGGTGAAGCTTTCTTT. Its protein product is CSVEKGEAFF.

This clonotype has a count of ten or more. The V gene is TRBV7-2, the J gene TRBJ2-1; 11 bases line up with TRBD2. Germline trimming cut 1 base from V and 4 bases from J; bases unmatched to any gene: 6. Germline V gene lookup returns CDR1 SGHTA and CDR2 FQGNSA. This CDR3 contains 17 residues. For the CDR3, the DNA is TGTGCCAGCAGCTTAGTGGCGACTAGCGGGAAGTACAATGAGCAGTTCTTC. Its translation: CASSLVATSGKYNEQFF.

Many counts were recorded for this clonotype. The chain combines TRBV10-3 with TRBJ2-7, with D perhaps matching TRBD2 (5 bases). This CDR3 has 16 residues. The V gene lost 1 base and the J gene lost 3 bases, with 16 bases spanning the gap. Germline-derived CDR1 and CDR2 are ENHRY and SYGVKD. CDR3 coding DNA: TGTGCCATCAGTGAGTATCTAGCCCAACGGGACTACGAGCAGTACTTC. It translates to CAISEYLAQRDYEQYF.

This clonotype was observed a few times. The chain couples TRBV18 to TRBJ1-1, with no clear D. V shed 3 bases and J shed 1 base, with 9 bases lying between them. CDR3 length: 14 residues. Germline V lookup: CDR1 KGHSH, CDR2 LQKENI. In nucleotides, the CDR3 is TGTGCCAGCTCACCTTTGGCAGGGAACACTGAAGCTTTCTTT. It is translated as CASSPLAGNTEAFF.

This clonotype was seen many times. The chain recombines TRBV5-1 with TRBJ2-3, with D perhaps matching TRBD1 or TRBD2 (7 bases each). This CDR3 has 16 residues. Germline V CDR1 and CDR2: SGHRS, YFSETQ. V shed 0 bases and J shed 2 bases, with 13 bases lying between them. In DNA, the CDR3 is TGCGCCAGCAGCTTGGGGGAGGGGGCTTCCACAGATACGCAGTATTTT. It is translated as CASSLGEGASTDTQYF. The whole variable domain, remainder taken from reference TRBV5-1 and TRBJ2-3, is KAGVTQTPRYLIKTRGQQVTLSCSPISGHRSVSWYQQTPGQGLQFLFEYFSETQRNKGNFPGRFSGRQFSNSRSEMNVSTLELGDSALYLCASSLGEGASTDTQYFGPGTRLTVL.

Details on this clonotype: This could be a read error, since a much larger clone is one nucleotide away. CDR3 nucleotide sequence: TGTGCCAGCAGCTTAGGTTTAGGGCTGCTCAATGGGCAGTTCTTC. This sequence encodes CASSLGLGLLNGQFF. The V and J genes are TRBV7-2 and TRBJ2-1; no reliable D call. This CDR3 has 15 residues. The V gene's germline CDR1 is SGHTA and CDR2 FQGNSA.

In this sample, this clonotype turned up many times. The genes are TRBV20-1 and TRBJ1-6; D might be TRBD1 (6 bases). The length of the CDR3 is 15 residues. Looked up from germline, CDR1 is DFQATT and CDR2 is SNEGSKA (reference sequence). Trimming shortened V by 6 bases and J by 0 bases, and 12 bases separated the two germline ends. In nucleotides, the CDR3 is TGCAGTGCAGGGACACCGAGCTCCTATAATTCACCCCTCCACTTT. Encoded protein: CSAGTPSSYNSPLHF.

This clonotype was recorded at least ten times. The chain employs TRBV7-2 and TRBJ2-5, with D maybe TRBD2 (7 bases). V lost 7 bases and J 0 bases, leaving 24 bases between the germline ends. CDR1 is SGHTA, CDR2 FQGNSA, per germline. The CDR3 is 18 amino acids. The CDR3 DNA sequence: TGTGCCAGCACCCTAACGGGGGGCGGGGGATGGTACCAAGAGACCCAGTACTTC. Translation: CASTLTGGGGWYQETQYF.

This clonotype has at least ten counts. This chain links TRBV11-2 with TRBJ2-7; D is perhaps TRBD1 (5 bases). Germline CDR1 is SGHAT and CDR2 is FQNNGV. V lost 3 bases and J lost 5, with 17 bases in between. The CDR3 spans 15 residues. This chain's CDR3 is CASSLFWIGVDEQYF. Written as DNA, the CDR3 is TGTGCCAGCAGCTTGTTTTGGATAGGGGTCGACGAGCAGTACTTC.

In this sample, this clonotype turned up many times. The gene calls are TRBV5-6 and TRBJ2-3; TRBD2 might be the D (7 bases). The CDR3 contains 14 residues. V lost 5 bases, J lost 6 bases, and 16 bases lay in between. Germline values: CDR1 SGHDT, CDR2 YYEEEE. For the CDR3, the DNA is TGTGCCAGCAGGGGCGGGGGCCCCACGGATACGCAGTATTTT. It yields the protein CASRGGGPTDTQYF.

This clonotype was counted at least ten times. V is TRBV15 and J is TRBJ1-5, with a possible D match to TRBD1 (6 bases). The CDR3 extends over 15 amino acids. Trimming removed 3 bases at V and 9 bases at J, with 18 bases between. Germline lookup yields CDR1 LNHNV and CDR2 YYDKDF (reference sequence). CDR3: CATSSFTGLQWPQHF. In DNA form, the CDR3 reads TGTGCCACCAGCAGTTTCACAGGGCTTCAATGGCCCCAGCATTTT.

There are many counts of this clonotype. The rearrangement uses TRBV6-4 and TRBJ1-4; D is unclear. Germline V gene sequence: CDR1 MRHNA, CDR2 SNTAGT. V was shortened by 4 bases and J by 7 bases, with 10 bases between the two germline ends. The CDR3 length is 13 residues. CDR3 amino acids: CASSVMLGEKLFF. The CDR3 DNA reads TGTGCCAGCAGTGTGATGCTGGGTGAAAAACTGTTTTTT.

Points on this clonotype: No conserved phenylalanine or tryptophan is present at the end of the CDR3, so a read error is the likely explanation. The chain links TRBV7-9 to TRBJ2-1; 7 bases are a match to TRBD1. The CDR3 sequence is 15 residues long. Germline V gene data show CDR1 as SEHNR and CDR2 as FQNEAQ (reference sequence). V lost 5 bases to trimming and J lost 0 bases; unmatched junction nucleotides: 4. The CDR3 loop is CASSPGGSSYNEQFC. The CDR3 DNA sequence: TGTGCCAGCAGCCCAGGGGGAAGCTCCTACAATGAGCAGTTCTGC.

This clonotype came up many times. This chain links TRBV20-1 with TRBJ2-2, with D perhaps TRBD1 (6 bases). V was pared by 1 base and J by 1 base, with 10 bases between. CDR1 is DFQATT, CDR2 SNEGSKA, per germline (reference sequence). This CDR3 has 15 residues. The CDR3 reads CSARGFRGNTGELFF. As DNA, the CDR3 is TGCAGTGCTAGAGGTTTCAGGGGGAACACCGGGGAGCTGTTTTTT.